The entry below describes one TCR beta chain. The antigen remains undetermined. The germline gene is not matched at one end of the junction; a read error may be the cause. Regions amplified from RNA transcripts were the TCR beta CDR3 regions. Researchers ran a first-round RT-PCR on the TCR CDR3 using the HTBI primer set. In TCRdb, the multiplex PCR reads were re-called with MiXCR into one record per CDR3 protein. The table lists 350,000 or so distinct CDR3 sequences, 17% of them singletons. This record comes from a study of T cells in Graves' hyperthyroidism and ophthalmopathy. Study in general: Staff took peripheral blood when the initial diagnosis was made, before any treatment began.

General study results and limits: In simple terms, a model built on 13 V-J features told ophthalmopathy apart from stable hyperthyroidism. Most clonotypes that expanded in the thyroid above 0.001 also showed up in blood.

The CDR3 sequence is 15 residues long. The sequenced material came from blood. The sequence was obtained from a woman in her 30s with Graves' hyperthyroidism that later progressed to Graves' ophthalmopathy. The rearrangement joins TRBV12-3 or TRBV12-4 to TRBJ2-5; TRBD2 matches at 8 bases. The CDR3, as DNA: TGTACCAGCAGAAACGAGCGGGGGAGCCCGGAGACCCAGTACTTC. Translated, it gives CTSRNERGSPETQYF.